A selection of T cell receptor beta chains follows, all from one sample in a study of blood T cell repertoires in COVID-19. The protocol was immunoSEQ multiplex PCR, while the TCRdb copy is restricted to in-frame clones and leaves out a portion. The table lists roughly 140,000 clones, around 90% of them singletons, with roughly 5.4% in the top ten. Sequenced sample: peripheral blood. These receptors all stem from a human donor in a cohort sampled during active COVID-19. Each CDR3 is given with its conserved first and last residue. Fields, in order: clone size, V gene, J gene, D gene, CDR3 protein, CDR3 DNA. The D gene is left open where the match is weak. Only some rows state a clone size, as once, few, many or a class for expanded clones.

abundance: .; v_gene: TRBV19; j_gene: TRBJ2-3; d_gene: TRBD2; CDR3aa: CASSMGLLTDTQYF; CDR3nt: TGTGCCAGTAGTATGGGACTACTCACAGATACGCAGTATTTT
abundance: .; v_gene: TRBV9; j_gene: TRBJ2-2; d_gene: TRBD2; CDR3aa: CASSAQRTSGWSGELFF; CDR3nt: TGTGCCAGCAGCGCCCAAAGGACTAGCGGATGGTCCGGGGAGCTGTTTTTT
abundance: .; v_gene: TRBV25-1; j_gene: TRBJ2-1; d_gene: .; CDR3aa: CASSETGAGSNEQFF; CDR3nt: TGTGCCAGCAGTGAAACTGGGGCCGGGTCAAATGAGCAGTTCTTC
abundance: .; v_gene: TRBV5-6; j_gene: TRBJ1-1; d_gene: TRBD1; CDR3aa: CASSWTTGKGTEAFF; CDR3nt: TGTGCCAGCAGCTGGACGACAGGGAAGGGCACTGAAGCTTTCTTT
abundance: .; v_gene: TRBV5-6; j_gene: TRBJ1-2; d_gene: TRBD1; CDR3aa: CASSLVGTGVYGYTF; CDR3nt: TGTGCCAGCAGCTTGGTGGGGACAGGTGTATATGGCTACACCTTC
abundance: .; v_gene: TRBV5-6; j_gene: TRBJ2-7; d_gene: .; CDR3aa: CASSLGRSYEQYF; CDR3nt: TGTGCCAGCAGCTTGGGACGGAGCTACGAGCAGTACTTC
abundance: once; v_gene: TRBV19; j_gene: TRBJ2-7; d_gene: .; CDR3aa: CASSEGGSHSSYEQYF; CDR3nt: TGTGCCAGTAGTGAAGGAGGCTCCCACAGCTCCTACGAGCAGTACTTC
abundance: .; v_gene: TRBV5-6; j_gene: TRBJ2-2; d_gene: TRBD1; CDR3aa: CASSDTRGSFTGELFF; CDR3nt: TGTGCCAGCAGCGATACCAGGGGGTCCTTCACCGGGGAGCTGTTTTTT
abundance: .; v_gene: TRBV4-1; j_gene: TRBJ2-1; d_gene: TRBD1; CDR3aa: CASSQEPGTGGNEQFF; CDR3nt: TGCGCCAGCAGCCAGGAACCCGGGACAGGGGGCAATGAGCAGTTCTTC
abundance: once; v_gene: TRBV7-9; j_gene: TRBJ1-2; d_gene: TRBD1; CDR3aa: CASSSGTGAYTF; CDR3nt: TGTGCCAGCAGCTCCGGGACAGGCGCGTACACCTTC
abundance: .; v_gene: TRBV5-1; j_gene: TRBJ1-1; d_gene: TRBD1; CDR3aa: CASNGQGAVGTEAFF; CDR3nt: TGCGCCAGCAACGGACAGGGGGCAGTGGGGACTGAAGCTTTCTTT
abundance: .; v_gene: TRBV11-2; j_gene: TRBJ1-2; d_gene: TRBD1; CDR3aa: CASSSPGTGNENGYGYTF; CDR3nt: TGTGCCAGCAGCTCCCCCGGGACAGGGAACGAAAACGGCTATGGCTACACCTTC
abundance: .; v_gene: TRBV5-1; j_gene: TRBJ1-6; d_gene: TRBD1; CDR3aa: CASSLASGSGGYNSPLHF; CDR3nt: TGCGCCAGCAGCTTGGCGTCGGGGTCAGGGGGCTATAATTCACCCCTCCACTTT
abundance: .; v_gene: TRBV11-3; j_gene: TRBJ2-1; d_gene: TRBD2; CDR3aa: CASSPRPAGEQFF; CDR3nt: TGTGCCAGCAGCCCCAGGCCAGCGGGAGAGCAGTTCTTC